The next 17 T cell receptor beta chains were all read from a single sample in a study of cytomegalovirus exposure and HLA in healthy donors (TCRdb year 2017). Receptor libraries were prepared by the immunoSEQ multiplex PCR assay. For the multiplex PCR, a mixture combining 60 forward primers for TCR Vbeta segments and 13 reverse primers for TCR Jbeta segments was used. TCRdb holds this immuneACCESS table with in-frame rearrangements only. Some clones are missing; in checked studies, unresolved V genes explain under half, and the rest has no known cause. For this sample the table gives around 60,000 clones, of which 80% were detected only once. 5.5% to 7% of the sample comes from the top ten. Sequenced material: PBMCs. The receptors come from a male donor in good health and CMV-seronegative.

The V call is TRBV30, the J call TRBJ1-1, with D perhaps TRBD1 (6 bases). Germline lookup yields CDR1 GTSNPN and CDR2 SVGIG (reference sequence). The CDR3 length is 15 residues. V was cut by 1 base and J by 3 bases, with 15 bases left in between. The CDR3 is CAWSDKGVFDTEAFF. In nucleotides, the CDR3 is TGTGCCTGGAGTGACAAGGGGGTATTTGACACTGAAGCTTTCTTT.

The rearrangement uses TRBV19 and TRBJ2-1; 11 positions match TRBD1. The CDR3 is 18 amino acids. V shed 2 bases, J shed 1 base, and the junction held 7 bases outside the gene matches. Germline values: CDR1 LNHDA, CDR2 SQIVND (reference sequence). The CDR3 reads CASSIRDRGYRSYNEQFF. The CDR3 bases are TGTGCCAGTAGTATACGGGACAGGGGGTATAGGTCCTACAATGAGCAGTTCTTC.

The chain combines TRBV25-1 with TRBJ1-3; D ambiguous. V was cut by 2 bases and J by 3 bases, with 2 bases left in between. The CDR3 is 12 residues long. Germline V gene sequence: CDR1 MGHDK, CDR2 SYGVNS. In DNA form, the CDR3 reads TGTGCCAGCAGTGAACATGGAAACACCATATATTTT. It yields the protein CASSEHGNTIYF.

The rearrangement joins TRBV7-2 to TRBJ2-7, with TRBD2 matching 8 bases. Trimming removed 4 bases from V and 6 bases from J; junction bases left unmatched: 11. CDR3 length: 15 amino acids. CDR1 and CDR2 from the germline V gene are SGHTA and FQGNSA. Here the CDR3 DNA reads TGTGCCAGCAGCTCACCCGAAACGGGGGGGCGCGAGCAGTACTTC. It yields the protein CASSSPETGGREQYF. The whole variable domain, remainder taken from reference TRBV7-2 and TRBJ2-7, is GAGVSQSPSNKVTEKGKDVELRCDPISGHTALYWYRQSLGQGLEFLIYFQGNSAPDKSGLPSDRFSAERTGGSVSTLTIQRTQQEDSAVYLCASSSPETGGREQYFGPGTRLTVT.

The chain has TRBV27 and TRBJ1-5; 9 bases line up with TRBD1. The CDR3 is 18 amino acids. The germline V gene has CDR1 MNHEY and CDR2 SMNVEV (reference sequence). V dropped 5 bases and J dropped 2; count of bases not matched to a gene: 13. The CDR3 region has the DNA TGTGCCAGCAGTACCGAAGGACAGGGGCCCGGTGGCAATCAGCCCCAGCATTTT. Translation: CASSTEGQGPGGNQPQHF.

Written as DNA, the CDR3 is TGTGCCAGCAGCCTGTCGGAGACAGGGCCCTCTGGCTACACCTTC. This sequence encodes CASSLSETGPSGYTF. This sequence joins TRBV7-9 and TRBJ1-2; 7 nucleotides agree with TRBD1. V lost 5 bases and J lost 7; bases outside the gene matches: 13. CDR3 length: 15 amino acids. Germline CDR1 SEHNR, CDR2 FQNEAQ (reference sequence).

This clone was picked up one time. The CDR3 nucleotides read TGTGCCAGCACCTCCGTTAACTCTGGGGCCAACGTCCTGACTTTC. It codes for CASTSVNSGANVLTF. The chain combines TRBV7-2 with TRBJ2-6; D gene ambiguous. Germline V gives CDR1 SGHTA, CDR2 FQGNSA. This CDR3 comprises 15 residues. V shed 7 bases and J shed 0 bases, with 10 bases lying between them.

The V call is TRBV11-2, the J call TRBJ2-7; 7 bases are shared with TRBD1. CDR1 SGHAT and CDR2 FQNNGV come from the germline V gene. The CDR3 is 15 residues long. With V trimmed by 4 bases and J by 3 bases, 9 bases remained unmatched. The CDR3 here is CASSSPGAGGYEQYF. The CDR3 coding sequence is TGTGCCAGCAGCTCCCCCGGGGCAGGGGGCTACGAGCAGTACTTC.

The chain is built from TRBV7-3 and TRBJ2-6, with unresolved D. This CDR3 has 15 amino acids. Trimming stripped 5 bases from V and 0 bases from J, with 8 bases between. Germline CDR1 is SGHTA and CDR2 is FQGTGA. For the CDR3, the DNA is TGTGCCAGCAGCCTCAGAAACTCTGGGGCCAACGTCCTGACTTTC. Translating it yields CASSLRNSGANVLTF.

The V gene is TRBV2, the J gene TRBJ1-1, with unresolved D. Deletions cut 6 bases from V and 1 base from J, with 12 bases between. Germline V gives CDR1 SNHLY, CDR2 FYNNEI. The CDR3 is made up of 14 amino acids. The CDR3 nucleotides are TGTGCCAGCAGCGAACAGCGCCAGAACACTGAAGCTTTCTTT. Translating gives CASSEQRQNTEAFF.

The V gene is TRBV6-1, the J gene TRBJ1-3; 7 nucleotides line up with TRBD1. CDR3 size: 16 residues. J lost 2 bases, V lost 4 bases, and 8 bases had no gene match. CDR1 and CDR2 from the germline V gene are MNHNS and SASEGT. This CDR3 reads CASSAIDREAGNTIYF. The CDR3, as DNA: TGTGCCAGCAGTGCAATCGACAGGGAGGCTGGAAACACCATATATTTT.

V usage is TRBV5-4 and J usage is TRBJ2-5; 8 positions agree with TRBD1. The J call is uncertain, as TRBJ2-7 better fits the DNA end. Germline CDR1 SGHNT, CDR2 YYREEE (reference sequence). There are 16 residues in the CDR3. The CDR3 nucleotides read TGTGCCAGCAGCCGCGTTGGGGACAGGAGCTCCTACGAGCAGTACTTC. Encoded protein: CASSRVGDRSSYEQYF.

V is TRBV15 and J is TRBJ1-2; TRBD1 matches 8 bases. Germline V gives CDR1 LNHNV, CDR2 YYDKDF (reference sequence). This CDR3 is built from 14 residues. The ends lost 0 bases at V and 8 bases at J; junction bases unmatched: 5. CDR3 sequence: CATSRDRGRWGYTF. In DNA, the CDR3 is TGTGCCACCAGCAGAGACAGGGGGCGGTGGGGCTACACCTTC.

J is TRBJ1-1 and V is TRBV12-5; a possible D gene is TRBD1 (5 bases). Trimming pared 6 bases from V and 6 bases from J, leaving 8 bases between. This CDR3 is built from 11 residues. Germline-derived CDR1 and CDR2 are LGHNT and FRNRAP. CDR3 loop: CASGRGAEAFF. The CDR3 DNA reads as TGTGCTAGTGGAAGGGGCGCTGAAGCTTTCTTT.

The V call is TRBV11-1, the J call TRBJ1-1; D is uncertain. Germline lookup yields CDR1 SGHAT and CDR2 FQDESV (reference sequence). The CDR3 loop spans 15 amino acids. The ends were cut back, 4 bases at V and 0 bases at J, with 12 bases in the middle. The CDR3 DNA reads TGTGCCAGCAGCTCCCGGCAGGTGATGAACACTGAAGCTTTCTTT. It translates to CASSSRQVMNTEAFF.

The chain carries TRBV27 and TRBJ2-5, with D uncertain. V was pared by 8 bases and J by 4 bases, with 5 bases between. This CDR3 is built from 10 residues. Germline V gives CDR1 MNHEY, CDR2 SMNVEV (reference sequence). This chain's CDR3 is CASPSETQYF. CDR3 nucleotides: TGTGCCAGCCCCTCAGAGACCCAGTACTTC.

The rearrangement uses TRBV4-3 and TRBJ1-1, with TRBD1 identical over 9 bases. CDR3 length equals 16 residues. The V segment lost 0 bases and the J segment 3 bases; nucleotides outside the gene matches: 5. From germline, CDR1 is LGHNA and CDR2 YSLEER. CDR3 sequence reads: CASSQEWDRADTEAFF. CDR3 coding DNA: TGCGCCAGCAGCCAAGAATGGGACAGGGCGGACACTGAAGCTTTCTTT.